This T cell receptor (beta chain) stems from a study of blood T cell repertoires in COVID-19. The authors' processing: Amplified reference gene primers provided the basis for estimating nucleated cell counts. The method was immunoSEQ multiplex PCR; TCRdb's version includes in-frame clones alone and lacks a portion of them. V and J calls and clone size come straight from that table; D and trimming were deduced from the DNA. The data show around 280,000 clones, around 90% seen once. This CDR3 spans 13 amino acids. CDR1 is MNHEY and CDR2 is SMNVEV in the germline V gene (reference sequence). V was clipped by 5 bases and J by 3 bases, with 11 bases between them. This clone was found once.

This clonotype was obtained from a woman aged 40-49 years who had recovered from COVID-19. The V call is TRBV27, the J call TRBJ2-7, with D hard to call. Sequenced sample: PBMCs or T cells enriched from blood (not recorded which). The CDR3 sequence is CASSPRLGYEQYF. CDR3 sequence (DNA): TGTGCCAGCAGTCCCCGACTGGGCTACGAGCAGTACTTC.